This T cell receptor beta chain was observed in a study of PD-L1 blockade in urothelial cancer. V was clipped by 2 bases and J by 4 bases, with 13 bases between them. In germline, CDR1 is SGHTA, CDR2 FQGTGA. This CDR3 has 15 amino acids. Produced via immunoSEQ multiplex PCR; TCRdb's table is partial and in-frame only. The sample holds 70,000 or so clones; roughly 80% are singletons and the top ten take 4% to 6%. The chain is built from TRBV7-3 and TRBJ2-3, with D possibly being TRBD2 (5 bases). The material was PBMCs, obtained around atezolizumab (anti-PD-L1) treatment. The origin of this receptor is a man in his 70s with urothelial cancer. The CDR3 protein is CASSLLAAAPDTQYF. For the CDR3, the DNA is TGTGCCAGCAGCTTACTAGCAGCGGCCCCAGATACGCAGTATTTT.